This section outlines one T cell receptor beta chain sequence together with its context. Its target is unknown. The sample originates from a study of T cell responses to AZD1222 COVID-19 vaccine. TCRdb keeps only in-frame clones here, not all; method: immunoSEQ multiplex PCR. The sample includes 130,000 or so clones, 80% to 95% of them seen just once. Study-wide results and caveats: Baseline seropositivity occurred in only a handful of AZD1222 recipients. A rise in Spike-specific TCR breadth and depth followed two AZD1222 doses.

The ends were cut back, 0 bases at V and 4 bases at J, with 9 bases in the middle. The CDR3 sequence is 14 residues long. Germline CDR1 LGHNA, CDR2 YNFKEQ. Sequencing was performed on peripheral blood, taken 28 days after the second dose of the MenACWY control vaccine. J is TRBJ2-5 and V is TRBV4-2; D unresolved. The source is an adult who received the MenACWY meningococcal vaccine as a control. CDR3: CASSQDRKGETQYF. CDR3 in DNA: TGTGCCAGCAGCCAAGATCGGAAGGGAGAGACCCAGTACTTC.